Below, 6 T cell receptor beta chains from the same sample are listed, as sequenced in a study of siplizumab effects on memory and regulatory T cells. Profiled with immunoSEQ multiplex PCR; TCRdb holds only in-frame clones, not every one. The sample yields approximately 100,000 clones, 91% seen once. Sequencing was carried out using CD4+ T cells sorted from blood. The receptors were sampled from a human donor in good health. Some clones in this sample may be carry-over from other donors' samples.

This clone has more than one count but fewer than ten. V and J are TRBV5-4 and TRBJ2-5, with D maybe TRBD1 (6 bases). Germline V lookup: CDR1 SGHNT, CDR2 YYREEE (reference sequence). The V gene lost 0 bases and the J gene lost 0 bases, with 9 bases spanning the gap. This CDR3 has 15 amino acids. CDR3 bases: TGTGCCAGCAGCTTGGCAGGGGACCACCAAGAGACCCAGTACTTC. Residues: CASSLAGDHQETQYF.

The genes are TRBV7-3 and TRBJ2-3; D is unclear. Trimming removed 5 bases at V and 0 bases at J, with 12 bases between. Looked up from germline, CDR1 is SGHTA and CDR2 is FQGTGA. There are 15 residues in the CDR3. In DNA, the CDR3 is TGTGCCAGCAGCCCCTCGGGTTCGAGCACAGATACGCAGTATTTT. Its translation is CASSPSGSSTDTQYF.

This chain uses TRBV15 with TRBJ2-7; D might be TRBD1 or TRBD2, each matching 5 bases. The germline CDR1 and CDR2 sequences are LNHNV and YYDKDF (reference sequence). This CDR3 contains 14 residues. Deletions cut 5 bases from V and 3 bases from J, with 14 bases between. The CDR3 nucleotides read TGTGCCACCAGCGGTGGGGACCCTCACTACGAGCAGTACTTC. This gives the protein CATSGGDPHYEQYF.

The V call is TRBV10-3, the J call TRBJ2-6; D unclear. With 3 bases removed from V and 0 bases from J, the gap between germline ends came to 6 bases. The germline V gene encodes CDR1 ENHRY and CDR2 SYGVKD. The CDR3 is 15 amino acids. CDR3 amino acids: CAISELGSGANVLTF. The CDR3 bases are TGTGCCATCAGTGAACTCGGCTCTGGGGCCAACGTCCTGACTTTC.

This rearrangement joins TRBV6-5 to TRBJ1-3; D is undetermined. V was cut by 6 bases and J by 1 base, with 10 bases left in between. Germline CDR1 is MNHEY and CDR2 is SVGAGI. The CDR3 has 14 residues. CDR3 nucleotides: TGTGCCAGCAGACCAAGAGCTTCTGGAAACACCATATATTTT. It translates to CASRPRASGNTIYF.

The rearrangement links TRBV12-5 to TRBJ2-7; either TRBD1 or TRBD2 may fit D (5 bases each). The germline gives CDR1 LGHNT, CDR2 FRNRAP. The germline V and J ends were trimmed by 1 base and 9 bases, with 13 bases remaining between them. The CDR3 is 13 residues long. Here the CDR3 reads CASGLDLRGAQYF. Here the CDR3 DNA reads TGTGCTAGTGGTTTGGACCTACGGGGCGCGCAGTACTTC.